This T cell receptor beta chain originates from a study of CD8 T cells in Susac syndrome. Study-level points and caveats: The study's TCR sequencing and HLA analysis covered a relatively small number of individuals, and the study acknowledged this.

An amount of RNA that ranged from roughly 0.45 to 1 ug was reverse transcribed with random hexamers. TCRdb re-called the immunoSEQ multiplex PCR reads through MiXCR, storing one row per CDR3 protein. The table records about 60,000 distinct CDR3 sequences, over 85% of them present only once. A word on this clonotype: What it binds is not known.

From blood CD8+ and CD4+ T cells, TCR beta sequences were generated. TEMRA cells underwent FACS enrichment and CD8+ and CD4+ T cells underwent negative isolation. The V gene lost 5 bases and the J gene lost 5 bases, with 12 bases spanning the gap. The CDR3 totals 13 residues. This chain joins TRBV12-3 or TRBV12-4 and TRBJ1-1; D is unclear. This TCR derives from a human donor in good health. The source material was CD8+ T cells from PBMCs. The CDR3 loop reads CASSPNLRTEAFF. In nucleotides, the CDR3 is TGTGCCAGCAGTCCTAACTTACGGACTGAAGCTTTCTTT.